This T cell receptor beta chain emerged from a study of control samples from healthy donors and cancer patients. CDR3 length: 15 amino acids. Looked up from germline, CDR1 is SQVTM and CDR2 is ANQGSEA. Trimming pared 2 bases from V and 0 bases from J, leaving 14 bases between. Sequencing was performed with immunoSEQ multiplex PCR; in TCRdb, only in-frame clones are kept and a portion is missing. The table has 75,000 to 100,000 clones, more than 75% seen once; the top ten hold about 2%. This TCR was recovered from a man between 60 and 75 years old in good health. Sample: blood. J is TRBJ2-7 and V is TRBV29-1; TRBD1 is a possible D gene (6 bases). The CDR3, as DNA: TGCAGCGTTGAATACCCAGGGGTAAGCTCCTACGAGCAGTACTTC. Its protein is CSVEYPGVSSYEQYF.